This TCR beta chain stems from a study of vaccination and CD4 T cells after COVID-19. Study at large: Overlapping spike peptides of SARS-CoV-2, HCoV-NL63, HCoV-OC43 and HCoV-229E were used, and cells were stimulated with them.

The CDR3 has 15 amino acids. CDR1 is DFQATT, CDR2 SNEGSKA, per germline (reference sequence). Trimming cost V 4 bases and J 4 bases; bases outside gene matches: 9. This clonotype was counted only a few times. Its target is unknown. Once obtained from cultured CD4+ T cells, the DNA was sequenced using the Oncomine TCR Beta short-read assay. TCRdb used MiXCR to reprocess the PCR reads, holding one entry per CDR3 protein. The sample holds some 15,000 distinct CDR3 sequences, more than 20% seen once. As to treatment: roughly ten-day PBMC culture with coronavirus spike peptide pools or control peptides (ViraFEST assay). The culture of about 2 million PBMCs per well included 10 IU/ml IL-2 and roughly 9.7 ug/ml peptide pools.

The origin of this receptor is a human donor with COVID-19. The sample comprised cultured CD4+ T cells from blood. This chain links TRBV20-1 with TRBJ2-5; TRBD2 aligns across 10 bases. Here the CDR3 reads CSAIRAGGQAETQYF. The CDR3 DNA reads TGCAGTGCTATCCGAGCGGGGGGGCAAGCAGAGACCCAGTACTTC.